The next 30 T cell receptor beta chains were all read from a single sample in a study of blood T cells in healthy people across ages. PCR was performed a second time for about 7 to 11 cycles using a sample-barcoded 5' primer and a J-beta primer mix. TCRdb analysed the 5' RACE reads with MiXCR anew, one entry per CDR3 protein. The table includes about 780,000 distinct CDR3 sequences, roughly 46% detected once. The specimen was blood. These receptors were obtained from a man older than 75 in good health.

As concerns this clonotype: One end of the junction is discordant with germline, which a read error may explain. The rearrangement joins TRBV29-1 to TRBJ2-1, with a weak D call TRBD1 (6 bases). From germline, CDR1 is SQVTM and CDR2 ANQGSEA. The CDR3 extends over 15 amino acids. CDR3 sequence: CSVGVGQTSYNEQFF. In DNA form, the CDR3 reads TGTAGCGTTGGAGTCGGACAGACCTCCTACAATGAGCAGTTCTTC.

The V gene is TRBV6-2 or TRBV6-3, the J gene TRBJ2-5, with TRBD2 matching 12 bases. Germline loops: CDR1 MNHEY, CDR2 SVGEGT. This CDR3 spans 16 amino acids. J lost 3 bases, V lost 4 bases, and 6 bases had no gene match. Here the CDR3 DNA reads TGTGCCAGCAGTTGGGACCGACTAGCGGGGGAAGAGACCCAGTACTTC. Protein product: CASSWDRLAGEETQYF.

The chain employs TRBV27 and TRBJ2-1, with D perhaps matching TRBD2 (7 bases). The germline V gene encodes CDR1 MNHEY and CDR2 SMNVEV (reference sequence). The V and J ends lost 7 bases and 10 bases respectively, with 26 bases between them. The CDR3 runs 16 residues. CDR3 bases: TGTGCCAGCACCCACCACGGGCGGGGGCGCCACTCGGAGCAGTTCTTC. It codes for CASTHHGRGRHSEQFF.

Only one count was recorded for this clonotype. A junction boundary mismatches the germline segment, possibly from a read error. The chain couples TRBV7-2 to TRBJ2-6; 8 bases match TRBD2. This CDR3 contains 16 residues. In germline, CDR1 is SGHTA, CDR2 FQGNSA. DNA for the CDR3: TGTGCCAGCAGCTCGCAGCGGGAGTCTGGGGCCAACGTCCCGACTTTC. Protein: CASSSQRESGANVPTF. The whole variable domain, remainder taken from reference TRBV7-2 and TRBJ2-6, is GAGVSQSPSNKVTEKGKDVELRCDPISGHTALYWYRQSLGQGLEFLIYFQGNSAPDKSGLPSDRFSAERTGGSVSTLTIQRTQQEDSAVYLCASSSQRESGANVPTFGAGSRLTVL.

The chain employs TRBV20-1 and TRBJ2-1; D may be TRBD2 (6 bases). The CDR3 runs 18 residues. CDR1 is DFQATT and CDR2 is SNEGSKA in the germline V gene (reference sequence). V gave up 4 bases and J gave up 1 base, with 23 bases separating them. CDR3 sequence: CSANSGAGYSSSYNEQFF. The DNA of the CDR3 is TGCAGTGCTAATAGCGGAGCCGGTTACAGCTCGTCCTACAATGAGCAGTTCTTC.

This clonotype was counted only a few times. This chain links TRBV3-1 with TRBJ2-7, with a tentative D call TRBD1 (7 bases). The J call is in doubt because the DNA end fits TRBJ2-5 better. This CDR3 is 14 amino acids long. CDR1 is LGHDT and CDR2 is YNNKEL in the germline V gene (reference sequence). CDR3 amino acids: CASSQAGGGGTQYF. In nucleotides, the CDR3 is TGTGCCAGCAGCCAAGCAGGGGGAGGAGGGACCCAGTACTTC.

The chain has TRBV4-3 and TRBJ2-1, with a weak D call TRBD1 (6 bases). The CDR3 contains 17 residues. From germline, CDR1 is LGHNA and CDR2 YSLEER. The ends were cut back, 7 bases at V and 7 bases at J, with 26 bases in the middle. For the CDR3, the DNA is TGCGCCAGCACCTCAATGCTGGTCAGGGGATTACAGAATGAGCAGTTCTTC. Protein sequence: CASTSMLVRGLQNEQFF.

This clonotype was observed a handful of times. The rearrangement joins TRBV10-3 to TRBJ2-7; D gene uncertain. The CDR3 sequence is 14 residues long. The V gene's germline CDR1 is ENHRY and CDR2 SYGVKD. Trimming pared 2 bases from V and 2 bases from J, leaving 10 bases between. CDR3 amino acids: CAISEVPDPYEQYF. CDR3 in DNA: TGTGCCATCAGTGAGGTCCCGGACCCCTACGAGCAGTACTTC.

This clonotype turned up a few times. The genes are TRBV6-5 and TRBJ2-7; 7 bases line up with TRBD1. V lost 6 bases to trimming and J lost 5 bases; unmatched junction nucleotides: 7. Germline V lookup: CDR1 MNHEY, CDR2 SVGAGI. The CDR3 is made up of 13 amino acids. CDR3 amino acids: CASRRTGANEQYF. As DNA, the CDR3 is TGTGCCAGCAGGCGGACAGGAGCCAACGAGCAGTACTTC.

J is TRBJ2-3 and V is TRBV5-1; 15 bases map to TRBD2. The J segment lost 3 bases and the V segment lost 4 bases, leaving 6 bases of the junction unmatched. CDR3 length: 17 residues. Germline CDR1 is SGHRS and CDR2 is YFSETQ. The CDR3 bases are TGCGCCAGCAGCAGGACTAGCGGGGGGGCTTCGACAGATACGCAGTATTTT. Translation: CASSRTSGGASTDTQYF. The variable domain in full, completed from reference TRBV5-1 and TRBJ2-3, reads KAGVTQTPRYLIKTRGQQVTLSCSPISGHRSVSWYQQTPGQGLQFLFEYFSETQRNKGNFPGRFSGRQFSNSRSEMNVSTLELGDSALYLCASSRTSGGASTDTQYFGPGTRLTVL.

This clonotype was detected only a few times. The chain joins TRBV5-1 to TRBJ1-1; TRBD1 might be the D (6 bases). V was clipped by 0 bases and J by 6 bases, with 9 bases between them. CDR1 is SGHRS, CDR2 YFSETQ, per germline. This CDR3 comprises 13 residues. In DNA form, the CDR3 reads TGCGCCAGCAGCTTGGCCAGGGGCTCTGAAGCTTTCTTT. This translates into CASSLARGSEAFF.

The rearrangement links TRBV28 to TRBJ2-1, with no clear D. Germline assignment: CDR1 MDHEN and CDR2 SYDVKM. CDR3 size: 13 residues. The germline V and J ends were trimmed by 3 bases and 10 bases, with 13 bases remaining between them. In DNA form, the CDR3 reads TGTGCCAGCAGTTTTTTCATGGACCTGGAGCAGTTCTTC. This gives the protein CASSFFMDLEQFF.

This sequence joins TRBV12-3 or TRBV12-4 and TRBJ2-1, with a possible D match to TRBD2 (6 bases). Trimming shortened V by 3 bases and J by 3 bases, and 12 bases separated the two germline ends. The CDR3 is 15 residues long. The CDR3 DNA reads TGTGCCAGCAGTTTTAGAGGAGGGCTCTACAATGAGCAGTTCTTC. It yields the protein CASSFRGGLYNEQFF.

The genes are TRBV6-2 or TRBV6-3 and TRBJ2-7; no reliable D call. CDR1 and CDR2 (germline): MNHEY, SVGEGT. V shed 6 bases and J shed 2 bases, with 11 bases lying between them. This CDR3 is built from 13 residues. This CDR3 is CASSRMQPYEQYF. CDR3 nucleotide sequence: TGTGCCAGCAGCAGGATGCAGCCCTACGAGCAGTACTTC.

Only a few counts were recorded for this clonotype. This chain joins TRBV3-1 and TRBJ2-7; the match to TRBD1 covers 9 bases. V lost 2 bases to trimming and J lost 3 bases; unmatched junction nucleotides: 5. Germline loops: CDR1 LGHDT, CDR2 YNNKEL (reference sequence). The CDR3 contains 15 residues. In DNA form, the CDR3 reads TGTGCCAGCAGCCAACTACCGGGACAGGGCTACGAGCAGTACTTC. It encodes CASSQLPGQGYEQYF.

This CDR3 is CSAIIGPYNEQFF. Here the CDR3 DNA reads TGCAGTGCCATAATCGGCCCCTACAATGAGCAGTTCTTC. This chain links TRBV20-1 with TRBJ2-1; D not certain. Germline values: CDR1 DFQATT, CDR2 SNEGSKA (reference sequence). The CDR3 extends over 13 amino acids. V was shortened by 6 bases and J by 2 bases, with 11 bases between the two germline ends.

The V and J genes are TRBV10-3 and TRBJ2-7; the match to TRBD1 covers 9 bases. This CDR3 contains 14 residues. V dropped 9 bases and J dropped 4; count of bases not matched to a gene: 10. From germline, CDR1 is ENHRY and CDR2 SYGVKD. CDR3 residues: CAIRTDRGGYEQYF. CDR3 nucleotide sequence: TGTGCCATTAGGACGGACAGGGGTGGGTACGAGCAGTACTTC.

The chain recombines TRBV3-1 with TRBJ2-7, with D possibly TRBD2 on 6 matching bases. Trimming took 3 bases from V and 5 from J, leaving 17 bases between them. The CDR3 spans 15 residues. Germline V lookup: CDR1 LGHDT, CDR2 YNNKEL (reference sequence). CDR3 sequence: CASSHLTRRGNEQYF. CDR3 nucleotides: TGTGCCAGCAGCCACCTAACAAGGAGGGGCAACGAGCAGTACTTC.

V gene TRBV10-3 combines with J gene TRBJ1-1; the D is unclear. Between the trimmed V and J ends, which lost 9 bases and 4 bases, there was a span of 9 bases. Germline CDR1 reads ENHRY; CDR2 reads SYGVKD. This CDR3 region has 11 residues. CDR3 DNA sequence: TGTGCCATTAATAAGGGCACTGAAGCTTTCTTT. Translating gives CAINKGTEAFF.

This clonotype has more than one count but fewer than ten. The chain links TRBV7-3 to TRBJ2-1; 9 bases line up with TRBD1. The CDR3 loop spans 14 amino acids. Losses at the gene ends were 3 bases for V and 7 bases for J; bases not matched to a gene: 4. The germline CDR1 and CDR2 sequences are SGHTA and FQGTGA. In DNA form, the CDR3 reads TGTGCCAGCAGCTTTGCGGACAGGGGTAATGAGCAGTTCTTC. Encoded protein: CASSFADRGNEQFF.

The J gene is TRBJ1-1, the V gene TRBV3-1; 9 bases map to TRBD1. CDR3 size: 16 residues. Germline CDR1 LGHDT, CDR2 YNNKEL (reference sequence). Trimming cost V 4 bases and J 3 bases; bases outside gene matches: 9. The CDR3 DNA is TGTGCCAGCAGCCTTAGGACAGGGGTTGGAGACACTGAAGCTTTCTTT. Its translation: CASSLRTGVGDTEAFF.

This clonotype was counted a few times. This sequence joins TRBV5-1 and TRBJ2-5, with 10 bases fitting TRBD2. Germline CDR1 and CDR2: SGHRS and YFSETQ. V shed 6 bases, J shed 5 bases, and the junction held 10 bases outside the gene matches. There are 15 residues in the CDR3. CDR3 nucleotide sequence: TGCGCCAGCAAAACTAGCGGGGAGGAGAGGGAGACCCAGTACTTC. This gives the protein CASKTSGEERETQYF.

This clonotype was found many times. CDR3 sequence (DNA): TGTGCCAGCAGCTCTAGCGGACGAAGCTCCTACAATGAGCAGTTCTTC. This gives the protein CASSSSGRSSYNEQFF. This chain links TRBV7-2 with TRBJ2-1; TRBD2 aligns across 7 bases. V lost 4 bases to trimming and J lost 0 bases; unmatched junction nucleotides: 6. The CDR3 extends over 16 amino acids. Germline V CDR1 and CDR2: SGHTA, FQGNSA.

This chain links TRBV27 with TRBJ1-2, with 8 positions matching TRBD1. After removal of 3 bases from V and 9 bases from J, the junction contained 6 bases not matched to a gene. The V gene's germline CDR1 is MNHEY and CDR2 SMNVEV (reference sequence). CDR3 length: 13 amino acids. The CDR3 region is CASSFGQGARYTF. For the CDR3, the DNA is TGTGCCAGCAGTTTTGGGCAGGGGGCTCGCTACACCTTC.

This clonotype was observed a handful of times. The chain carries TRBV24-1 and TRBJ2-3, with 7 bases that match TRBD2. This CDR3 comprises 13 residues. Germline V lookup: CDR1 KGHDR, CDR2 SFDVKD. The V and J ends lost 7 bases and 6 bases, in that order; junction bases with no gene match: 6. As DNA, the CDR3 is TGTGCCACCAGGAGGACGGGAGGCGATACGCAGTATTTT. This sequence encodes CATRRTGGDTQYF.

This sequence joins TRBV14 and TRBJ2-7; 10 bases map to TRBD2. The trim removed 6 bases at V and 7 bases at J, leaving 12 bases unmatched. The CDR3 has 15 amino acids. Per germline, CDR1 SGHDN and CDR2 FVKESK. The DNA of the CDR3 is TGTGCCAGCAGAGGGCCGGGACTAGCGTTGGGGGAGCAGTACTTC. Translated, it gives CASRGPGLALGEQYF.

The chain uses TRBV3-1 and TRBJ1-2, with D uncertain. This CDR3 region has 13 residues. Trimming cost V 3 bases and J 2 bases, with 7 bases left between them. Germline V lookup: CDR1 LGHDT, CDR2 YNNKEL (reference sequence). CDR3 loop: CASSQASNYGYTF. The CDR3 nucleotides read TGTGCCAGCAGCCAGGCTTCGAACTATGGCTACACCTTC.

This clonotype has only a few counts. V and J are TRBV7-2 and TRBJ2-7, with TRBD1 matching over 11 bases. V lost 1 base to trimming and J lost 2 bases; unmatched junction nucleotides: 7. Germline V gives CDR1 SGHTA, CDR2 FQGNSA. The CDR3 covers 17 residues. The CDR3 DNA follows: TGTGCCAGCAGCTTAGGCCCGGGACAGGGGGAAACCTACGAGCAGTACTTC. It codes for CASSLGPGQGETYEQYF.

In the case of this clonotype: Its ends do not fully match the called genes, so a read error is possible. The rearrangement links TRBV14 to TRBJ1-1, with D perhaps matching TRBD1 (5 bases). The length of the CDR3 is 15 residues. Germline loops: CDR1 SGHDN, CDR2 FVKESK. Here the CDR3 reads CASSKELGVNTEAFF. CDR3 in DNA: TGTGCCAGCAGCAAAGAATTAGGGGTGAACACTGAAGCTTTCTTT.

V and J are TRBV6-2 or TRBV6-3 and TRBJ2-1; perhaps TRBD2 as D (5 bases). CDR3 size: 14 residues. Trimming stripped 6 bases from V and 3 bases from J, with 12 bases between. Germline V CDR1 and CDR2: MNHEY, SVGEGT. This CDR3 reads CASSYTRGYNEQFF. The CDR3 DNA reads as TGTGCCAGCAGCTATACTCGGGGCTACAATGAGCAGTTCTTC.